This T cell receptor beta chain was sequenced for a study of post-analysis software for immune sequencing data. The overall study: As for disease course, relapsing-remitting, secondary progressive and progressive-relapsing multiple sclerosis were all included. Broader study findings: The study found TRBV5-6, TRBV5-1 and TRBV20-1 among roughly 5 TRBV segments more frequent in patients than controls.

TCR beta libraries were prepared from cDNA with unique molecular identifiers. The yield from about 1 to 10 million T cells was roughly 0.5 million cDNA molecules in total. TCRdb reprocessed the PCR reads via MiXCR and lists one record per CDR3 protein. The data hold about 400,000 distinct CDR3 sequences, with 30% to 45% observed a single time. Turning to this clonotype: Its antigen is undetermined.

V dropped 2 bases and J dropped 7 bases, with 6 bases sitting between them. Per germline, CDR1 ENHRY and CDR2 SYGVKD. There are 12 residues in the CDR3. This sequence joins TRBV10-3 and TRBJ2-1; tentative D call: TRBD1 (6 bases). The source of this sequence is a girl aged 10 to 17 with multiple sclerosis. Sequencing was done on a sample of blood. DNA for the CDR3: TGTGCCATCAGTGAGGGGACAAATGAGCAGTTCTTC. This sequence encodes CAISEGTNEQFF.